What follows is one T cell receptor beta chain and its context. Its antigen target is currently unknown. No clone much larger than this one lies a single base away; base qualities are absent. These data are taken from a study of T cell changes during pregnancy in multiple sclerosis (dated by TCRdb to about 2019). Describing the broader study: In women with multiple sclerosis, the researchers looked at how the T cell repertoire shifted as pregnancy progressed.

The library was made by the immunoSEQ multiplex PCR assay. TCRdb provides this immuneACCESS table in a form limited to in-frame rearrangements. Some clones are lacking; in checked studies, under half of them reflect an unresolved V gene, and why the rest are absent is not known. This sample holds around 96,000 clones; roughly 93% were observed only once. Jointly, the top ten make up 2.2% of the sample. V sheds 5 bases and J sheds 6 bases, leaving 19 bases between their ends. From a lookup of the germline V gene, CDR1 and CDR2 are SGHVS and FQNEAQ. The CDR3 goes from the cysteine to the phenylalanine over 16 residues. The retained sequence is limited to the CDR3, 48 bases, with the frame set at the first base.

The rearranged segments are TRBV7-8 and TRBJ2-2; perhaps TRBD2 is the D gene, with 6 bases matching. This clonotype originated in a female donor with multiple sclerosis, enrolled in a pregnancy study. Specimen: peripheral blood, collected in the third trimester of pregnancy. For the CDR3, the sequence is CASSPLPSGSSGELFF. The DNA reads as follows: TGTGCCAGCAGCCCCCTCCCGAGCGGGTCTTCCGGGGAGCTGTTTTTT.